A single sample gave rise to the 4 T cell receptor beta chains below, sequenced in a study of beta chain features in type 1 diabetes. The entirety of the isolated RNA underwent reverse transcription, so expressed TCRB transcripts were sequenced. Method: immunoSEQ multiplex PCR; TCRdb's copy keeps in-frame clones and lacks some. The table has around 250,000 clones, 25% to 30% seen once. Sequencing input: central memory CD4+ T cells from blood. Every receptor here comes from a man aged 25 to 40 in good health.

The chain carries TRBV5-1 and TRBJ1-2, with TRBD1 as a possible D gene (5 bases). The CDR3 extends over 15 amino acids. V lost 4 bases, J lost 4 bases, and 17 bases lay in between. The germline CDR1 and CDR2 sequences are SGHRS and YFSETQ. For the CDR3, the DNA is TGCGCCAGCAGCCCGGCGGACACAACAAGCTATGGCTACACCTTC. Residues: CASSPADTTSYGYTF.

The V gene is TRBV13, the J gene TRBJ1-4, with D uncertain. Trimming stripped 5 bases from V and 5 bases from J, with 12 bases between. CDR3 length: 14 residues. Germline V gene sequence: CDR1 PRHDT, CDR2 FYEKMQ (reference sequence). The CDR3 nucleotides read TGTGCCAGCAGCCCTCGAGGAATCAATGAAAAACTGTTTTTT. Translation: CASSPRGINEKLFF.

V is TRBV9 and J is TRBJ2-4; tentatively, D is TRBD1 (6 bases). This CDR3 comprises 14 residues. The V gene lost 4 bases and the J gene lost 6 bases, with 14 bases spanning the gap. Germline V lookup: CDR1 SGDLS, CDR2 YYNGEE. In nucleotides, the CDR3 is TGTGCCAGCAGCCCCGGGACATCCGTAAACATTCAGTACTTC. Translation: CASSPGTSVNIQYF.

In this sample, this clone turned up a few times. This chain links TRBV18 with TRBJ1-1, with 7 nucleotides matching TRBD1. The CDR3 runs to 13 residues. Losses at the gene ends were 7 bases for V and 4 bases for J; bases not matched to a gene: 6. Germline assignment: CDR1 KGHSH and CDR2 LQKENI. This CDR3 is CASYQGVGTEAFF. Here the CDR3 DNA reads TGTGCCAGCTATCAGGGGGTTGGCACTGAAGCTTTCTTT.